The 30 T cell receptor beta chains listed next were all sequenced from one sample in a study of shared clonotypes between healthy human individuals. Clones were sequenced by immunoSEQ multiplex PCR, and TCRdb holds only the in-frame ones, with some missing. Of around 1 million clones listed, over 60% are singletons. Sequences were obtained from memory CD4+ T cells sorted from blood. The subset is: CD45RA-negative fraction. The source is a man aged 18 to 35 in good health.

This clone was recorded once. The chain recombines TRBV7-2 with TRBJ1-1, with D unclear. The CDR3 contains 12 residues. V was pared by 5 bases and J by 8 bases, with 12 bases between. Looked up from germline, CDR1 is SGHTA and CDR2 is FQGNSA. The CDR3 DNA reads as TGTGCCAGCAGCCACCCGGGGTCGGAAGCTTTCTTT. It encodes CASSHPGSEAFF.

V is TRBV30 and J is TRBJ2-7; D could derive from TRBD1 or TRBD2 (5 bases each). V was clipped by 8 bases and J by 6 bases, with 29 bases between them. Germline CDR1 and CDR2: GTSNPN and SVGIG (reference sequence). This CDR3 is 16 amino acids long. CDR3 in amino acids: CAGKPGLAPEGPEQYF. The CDR3 DNA reads TGTGCCGGAAAACCAGGGCTAGCCCCCGAGGGCCCCGAGCAGTACTTC.

The J gene is TRBJ1-2, the V gene TRBV5-1; D not resolved. V dropped 4 bases and J dropped 5 bases, with 9 bases sitting between them. Per the germline V gene, CDR1 is SGHRS and CDR2 is YFSETQ. The CDR3 totals 12 residues. CDR3 residues: CASSQDIYGYTF. The CDR3 region has the DNA TGCGCCAGCAGCCAAGATATTTATGGCTACACCTTC.

The chain recombines TRBV7-3 with TRBJ2-7, with D possibly being TRBD2 (6 bases). The CDR3 has 15 amino acids. CDR1 is SGHTA and CDR2 is FQGTGA in the germline V gene. V lost 1 base to trimming and J lost 0 bases, with 10 bases between them. The CDR3 sequence is CASSLNGGPSYEQYF. The CDR3 nucleotides read TGTGCCAGCAGCTTAAACGGGGGACCCTCCTACGAGCAGTACTTC.

This clone was detected a few times. The CDR3 region has the DNA TGCGCCAGCAGCTTGCCGGAGGATAATTCACCCCTCCACTTT. Amino acid sequence: CASSLPEDNSPLHF. The chain links TRBV5-1 to TRBJ1-6; the D is unclear. This CDR3 is built from 14 residues. V was pared by 1 base and J by 5 bases, with 7 bases between. Germline V gene lookup returns CDR1 SGHRS and CDR2 YFSETQ.

The rearrangement uses TRBV7-2 and TRBJ1-5; 7 positions match TRBD1. The CDR3 has 15 residues. The J segment lost 4 bases and the V segment lost 5 bases, leaving 8 bases of the junction unmatched. CDR1 and CDR2 (germline): SGHTA, FQGNSA. This CDR3 reads CASSPRQGLNQPQHF. CDR3 nucleotides: TGTGCCAGCAGCCCACGACAGGGACTAAATCAGCCCCAGCATTTT.

The V gene is TRBV11-1, the J gene TRBJ1-6; D gene ambiguous. Per germline, CDR1 SGHAT and CDR2 FQDESV (reference sequence). V was clipped by 5 bases and J by 8 bases, with 19 bases between them. The CDR3 contains 16 residues. CDR3 DNA sequence: TGTGCCAGCAGCGCCCATGTTGGGGAGTTGTATTCACCCCTCCACTTT. Protein sequence: CASSAHVGELYSPLHF.

About this clone: This may be a read error: a much more frequent sequence differs by one nucleotide. At the DNA level, this CDR3 is encoded by other sequences in the same sample as well. This rearrangement joins TRBV28 to TRBJ1-1; 7 nucleotides line up with TRBD1. V gave up 6 bases and J gave up 1 base; unmatched junction bases: 2. The CDR3 contains 13 residues. CDR1 is MDHEN, CDR2 SYDVKM, per germline. The CDR3 bases are TGTGCCAGCAGGCGACAGGGGAACACTGAAGCTTTCTTT. Translated, it gives CASRRQGNTEAFF. Filled out from reference TRBV28 and TRBJ1-1, the complete variable domain reads DVKVTQSSRYLVKRTGEKVFLECVQDMDHENMFWYRQDPGLGLRLIYFSYDVKMKEKGDIPEGYSVSREKKERFSLILESASTNQTSMYLCASRRQGNTEAFFGQGTRLTVV.

The chain joins TRBV7-2 to TRBJ2-5; D remains unclear. Between the trimmed V and J ends, which lost 5 bases and 0 bases, there was a span of 10 bases. Germline V gene sequence: CDR1 SGHTA, CDR2 FQGNSA. CDR3 length: 14 residues. CDR3 protein: CASSLRADQETQYF. The CDR3 nucleotides read TGTGCCAGCAGCCTTCGGGCCGACCAAGAGACCCAGTACTTC.

The DNA of the CDR3 is TGTGCCAGCAGTTTGGAAAGCCCCGAGACCCAGTACTTC. It codes for CASSLESPETQYF. The chain is built from TRBV28 and TRBJ2-5; D uncertain. CDR1 is MDHEN, CDR2 SYDVKM, per germline. The CDR3 consists of 13 residues. V was clipped by 3 bases and J by 5 bases, with 10 bases between them. The whole variable domain, filled in from reference TRBV28 and TRBJ2-5, reads DVKVTQSSRYLVKRTGEKVFLECVQDMDHENMFWYRQDPGLGLRLIYFSYDVKMKEKGDIPEGYSVSREKKERFSLILESASTNQTSMYLCASSLESPETQYFGPGTRLLVL.

The chain uses TRBV6-1 and TRBJ1-1; D is uncertain. CDR3 length: 15 residues. The germline V gene has CDR1 MNHNS and CDR2 SASEGT. Trimming pared 7 bases from V and 0 bases from J, leaving 15 bases between. The CDR3 nucleotides are TGTGCCAGCAAAGAGACCAGCGTTATGAACACTGAAGCTTTCTTT. It yields the protein CASKETSVMNTEAFF.

Here the CDR3 reads CASFLWAGVMETQYF. The CDR3 DNA reads TGTGCCAGCTTCCTTTGGGCAGGAGTAATGGAGACCCAGTACTTC. V gene TRBV19 combines with J gene TRBJ2-5; D is unresolved. V lost 9 bases to trimming and J lost 5 bases, with 22 bases between them. The CDR3 contains 15 residues. The germline V gene has CDR1 LNHDA and CDR2 SQIVND (reference sequence).

This chain joins TRBV11-2 and TRBJ1-1; D remains ambiguous. Trimming removed 5 bases at V and 0 bases at J, with 7 bases between. Per the germline V gene, CDR1 is SGHAT and CDR2 is FQNNGV. There are 13 residues in the CDR3. CDR3 bases: TGTGCCAGCAGCCGGTTCATGAACACTGAAGCTTTCTTT. Translated: CASSRFMNTEAFF.

V and J are TRBV2 and TRBJ2-7; D is uncertain. Trimming pared 8 bases from V and 3 bases from J, leaving 8 bases between. Germline V CDR1 and CDR2: SNHLY, FYNNEI. This CDR3 spans 11 amino acids. CDR3: CASHIGYEQYF. DNA of the CDR3: TGTGCCAGCCACATAGGCTACGAGCAGTACTTC.

V and J are TRBV6-9 and TRBJ1-1, with 9 bases identical to TRBD1. J was trimmed by 5 bases and V by 6 bases; bases with no gene match: 19. The CDR3 runs 18 residues. Germline V gene lookup returns CDR1 MNHGY and CDR2 SVAAGI. The CDR3 loop reads CASSFSQGQGPRGTEAFF. In nucleotides, the CDR3 is TGTGCCAGCAGCTTTTCTCAGGGACAGGGCCCGAGAGGGACTGAAGCTTTCTTT.

This chain joins TRBV6-5 and TRBJ2-7; D not resolved. Trimming removed 0 bases at V and 13 bases at J, with 16 bases between. The CDR3 totals 13 residues. The germline CDR1 and CDR2 sequences are MNHEY and SVGAGI. The CDR3 spells CASSYSSRAPSYF. CDR3 DNA: TGTGCCAGCAGTTACTCGAGTAGGGCTCCGTCATACTTC.

The chain uses TRBV18 and TRBJ2-1; 10 positions agree with TRBD2. V lost 2 bases and J lost 9; bases outside the gene matches: 10. The V gene's germline CDR1 is KGHSH and CDR2 LQKENI. The CDR3 is made up of 16 amino acids. The DNA for the CDR3 is TGTGCCAGCTCACCAAAGCCTAGCGGGGGTGGTGGTGAGCAGTTCTTC. This codes for CASSPKPSGGGGEQFF.

On this clone: The same CDR3 also results from other DNA sequences found in this sample. This chain joins TRBV10-3 and TRBJ2-3, with D perhaps TRBD1 (6 bases). V was trimmed by 2 bases and J by 0 bases, leaving 9 bases between them. From germline, CDR1 is ENHRY and CDR2 SYGVKD. The CDR3 loop spans 15 amino acids. For the CDR3, the DNA is TGTGCCATCAGTGAGGGTCAGGGGAGCACAGATACGCAGTATTTT. This sequence encodes CAISEGQGSTDTQYF.

The CDR3 DNA reads as TGTGCCAGCAGGCGGACTAGCGACACCGGGGAGCTGTTTTTT. It is translated as CASRRTSDTGELFF. The rearrangement uses TRBV6-1 and TRBJ2-2, with 9 bases lining up with TRBD2. This CDR3 contains 14 residues. The trim removed 6 bases at V and 3 bases at J, leaving 2 bases unmatched. Germline CDR1 reads MNHNS; CDR2 reads SASEGT.

The chain combines TRBV5-1 with TRBJ1-6; tentatively, D is TRBD1 (5 bases). CDR3 length: 15 residues. From germline, CDR1 is SGHRS and CDR2 YFSETQ. Trimming shortened V by 0 bases and J by 8 bases, and 12 bases separated the two germline ends. The CDR3 DNA follows: TGCGCCAGCAGCTTGGGTCACGTAGGGGATTCACCCCTCCACTTT. Translated, it gives CASSLGHVGDSPLHF.

The chain employs TRBV7-9 and TRBJ2-2; 8 bases agree with TRBD1. Trimming took 3 bases from V and 6 from J; bases not matched to a gene: 6. This CDR3 has 15 amino acids. CDR1 and CDR2 from the germline V gene are SEHNR and FQNEAQ (reference sequence). For the CDR3, the DNA is TGTGCCAGCAGCTTGAAGGACAGGGAGGCCGGGGAGCTGTTTTTT. It is translated as CASSLKDREAGELFF.

Concerning this clone itself: Other DNA sequences in the same sample also yield this CDR3. This chain uses TRBV6-5 with TRBJ2-7, with no clear D. The length of the CDR3 is 12 residues. Germline V lookup: CDR1 MNHEY, CDR2 SVGAGI. Trimming took off 6 bases at V and 2 bases at J, with 8 bases between the two ends. The CDR3 reads CASSRDTYEQYF. CDR3 DNA sequence: TGTGCCAGCAGCCGAGACACCTACGAGCAGTACTTC.

V gene TRBV11-3 combines with J gene TRBJ2-3, with D unclear. From germline, CDR1 is SGHNT and CDR2 YENEEA. V lost 3 bases to trimming and J lost 2 bases, with 6 bases between them. CDR3 size: 13 residues. The CDR3 spells CASSLRITDTQYF. The CDR3 nucleotides read TGTGCCAGCAGCTTGAGAATCACAGATACGCAGTATTTT.

This chain links TRBV7-2 with TRBJ2-5; D is perhaps TRBD1 or TRBD2 (6 bases each). The CDR3 is 15 amino acids. Trimming removed 2 bases at V and 1 base at J, with 11 bases between. In germline, CDR1 is SGHTA, CDR2 FQGNSA. The CDR3 loop is CASSLMGGLQETQYF. The CDR3 DNA reads as TGTGCCAGCAGCTTAATGGGGGGCCTCCAAGAGACCCAGTACTTC.

The chain recombines TRBV14 with TRBJ2-7, with D perhaps TRBD2 (6 bases). The V end lost 3 bases, the J end lost 2 bases, and 11 bases lay between the germline ends. The CDR3 is 14 amino acids. CDR1 is SGHDN and CDR2 is FVKESK in the germline V gene. For the CDR3, the DNA is TGTGCCAGCAGCCAGGGAGGTGCCCCCTACGAGCAGTACTTC. This encodes CASSQGGAPYEQYF. The whole variable domain, filled in from reference TRBV14 and TRBJ2-7, reads EAGVTQFPSHSVIEKGQTVTLRCDPISGHDNLYWYRRVMGKEIKFLLHFVKESKQDESGMPNNRFLAERTGGTYSTLKVQPAELEDSGVYFCASSQGGAPYEQYFGPGTRLTVT.

The genes are TRBV5-1 and TRBJ2-7, with TRBD2 matching 9 bases. The germline gives CDR1 SGHRS, CDR2 YFSETQ. J was trimmed by 2 bases and V by 1 base; bases with no gene match: 7. The CDR3 is 16 amino acids. In DNA, the CDR3 is TGCGCCAGCAGCTTGTTGGCTAGCGGGAAGACCTACGAGCAGTACTTC. It is translated as CASSLLASGKTYEQYF.

This clone was seen a single time. In the same sample, other DNA sequences code for this CDR3. CDR3 in amino acids: CATSRDPGSQETQYF. The CDR3 nucleotides read TGTGCCACCAGCAGAGATCCGGGCAGCCAAGAGACCCAGTACTTC. The V and J genes are TRBV15 and TRBJ2-5; D call uncertain. CDR1 and CDR2 (germline): LNHNV, YYDKDF (reference sequence). The V and J ends lost 0 bases and 1 base respectively, with 9 bases between them. The CDR3 is 15 amino acids.

The chain carries TRBV5-1 and TRBJ2-1, with 9 bases fitting TRBD1. This CDR3 spans 15 amino acids. The V and J ends lost 2 bases and 8 bases, in that order; junction bases with no gene match: 8. Germline V gene data show CDR1 as SGHRS and CDR2 as YFSETQ. CDR3 nucleotide sequence: TGCGCCAGCAGCTTAGCCGGGACAGGGTACGATGAGCAGTTCTTC. It yields the protein CASSLAGTGYDEQFF. Complete variable domain (other parts from reference TRBV5-1 and TRBJ2-1): KAGVTQTPRYLIKTRGQQVTLSCSPISGHRSVSWYQQTPGQGLQFLFEYFSETQRNKGNFPGRFSGRQFSNSRSEMNVSTLELGDSALYLCASSLAGTGYDEQFFGPGTRLTVL.

This clone appeared a few times. The chain employs TRBV19 and TRBJ2-7, with D unclear. Germline loops: CDR1 LNHDA, CDR2 SQIVND (reference sequence). The CDR3 consists of 11 residues. V was shortened by 5 bases and J by 9 bases, with 11 bases between the two germline ends. CDR3 residues: CASSSPGLQYF. CDR3 bases: TGTGCCAGTAGTTCACCGGGCCTGCAGTACTTC.

This sequence joins TRBV2 and TRBJ2-7, with 9 positions matching TRBD2. Germline V lookup: CDR1 SNHLY, CDR2 FYNNEI. Trimming removed 7 bases from V and 4 bases from J; junction bases left unmatched: 5. This CDR3 comprises 13 residues. The CDR3 sequence is CASKGGGDYEQYF. The CDR3 DNA reads TGTGCCAGCAAAGGCGGGGGGGATTACGAGCAGTACTTC. Drawing the rest from reference TRBV2 and TRBJ2-7, the complete variable domain is EPEVTQTPSHQVTQMGQEVILRCVPISNHLYFYWYRQILGQKVEFLVSFYNNEISEKSEIFDDQFSVERPDGSNFTLKIRSTKLEDSAMYFCASKGGGDYEQYFGPGTRLTVT.